This T cell receptor (beta chain) derives from a study of beta chain features in type 1 diabetes. The overall study: All samples yielded some 100,000,000 examined sorted cells.

V gave up 4 bases and J gave up 4 bases, with 17 bases separating them. The germline gives CDR1 LGHNA, CDR2 YNFKEQ. CDR3 length: 15 amino acids. General study findings and limits: Possible PCR preference for shorter templates applied equally to patients and controls. For type 1 diabetes patients, VDJ junctions showed fewer insertions and more deletions.

This clone was observed a few times. Antigen: not known. Of the isolated RNA, all was reverse transcribed, and so the sequenced material was expressed TCRB transcripts. Using immunoSEQ multiplex PCR, the repertoire was profiled, and TCRdb retains in-frame clones only, with some absent. Seen here are about 900,000 clones, roughly 17% observed once, and the top ten hold 0.02% to 0.025%. This sequence originates from a young woman in good health. Specimen: naive CD4+ T cells from blood. The V gene is TRBV4-2, the J gene TRBJ2-7, with D tentatively TRBD1 (6 bases). CDR3 region: CASSPQGSRAYEQYF. The CDR3, as DNA: TGTGCCAGCAGCCCTCAGGGGAGCAGGGCTTACGAGCAGTACTTC.